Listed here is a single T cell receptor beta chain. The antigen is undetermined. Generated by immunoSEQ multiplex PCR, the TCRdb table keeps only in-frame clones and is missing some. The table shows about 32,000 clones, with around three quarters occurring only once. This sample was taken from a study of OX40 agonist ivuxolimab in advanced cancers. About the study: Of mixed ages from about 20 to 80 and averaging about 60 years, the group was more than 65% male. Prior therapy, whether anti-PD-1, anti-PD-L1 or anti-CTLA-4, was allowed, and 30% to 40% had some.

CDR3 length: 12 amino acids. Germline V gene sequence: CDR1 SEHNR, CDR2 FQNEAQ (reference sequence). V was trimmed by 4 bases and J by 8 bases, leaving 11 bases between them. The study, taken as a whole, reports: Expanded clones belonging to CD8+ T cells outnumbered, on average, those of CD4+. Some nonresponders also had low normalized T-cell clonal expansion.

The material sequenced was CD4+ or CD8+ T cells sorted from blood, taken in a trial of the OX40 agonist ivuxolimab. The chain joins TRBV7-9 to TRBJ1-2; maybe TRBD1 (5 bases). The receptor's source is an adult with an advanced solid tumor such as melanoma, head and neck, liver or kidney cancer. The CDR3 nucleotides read TGTGCCAGCAGCTCAGGGTTCGTAGGCTACACCTTC. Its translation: CASSSGFVGYTF.